A single sample is the source of the 29 T cell receptor beta chains below, sequenced in a study of T-cell reconstitution after alpha-beta-depleted transplantation in children (dated by TCRdb to the mid-2010s). Receptors were amplified or captured by PCR. The data were produced on an Illumina HiSeq 2500. TCR libraries were prepared with molecular barcoding, using unique molecular identifiers to normalize TCRbeta repertoire quantification. Using fastp at Q25 and MiXCR, TCRdb reprocessed the public reads and kept productive beta chains. CDR3 protein duplicates are merged, each entry listing the most common genes and DNA. The sample profile shows about 260,000 distinct CDR3 sequences; around 8% of them were found once. Nearly 6.5% of the sample is in the top ten clones. The treatment or condition label corresponds to: allogeneic hematopoietic cell transplantation with graft depleted of TCRalphabeta T cells and CD19 B cells.

Material: PBMCs, mostly from graft donor cells, obtained 180 days after TCRalphabeta/CD19-depleted stem cell transplant. These receptors were collected from a male patient between 5 and 17 years old who had a stem cell transplant for acute lymphoblastic leukemia, so the T cells may come from the graft donor.

This clonotype was observed many times. The chain couples TRBV28 to TRBJ2-7; D gene uncertain. The CDR3 consists of 10 residues. V lost 5 bases and J lost 2, with 1 base in between. Germline values: CDR1 MDHEN, CDR2 SYDVKM. The CDR3 DNA reads TGTGCCAGCAGTACCTACGAGCAGTACTTC. This codes for CASSTYEQYF. The full variable domain, with the rest looked up from reference TRBV28 and TRBJ2-7, is DVKVTQSSRYLVKRTGEKVFLECVQDMDHENMFWYRQDPGLGLRLIYFSYDVKMKEKGDIPEGYSVSREKKERFSLILESASTNQTSMYLCASSTYEQYFGPGTRLTVT.

The chain has TRBV20-1 and TRBJ2-2; 9 bases line up with TRBD2. V lost 6 bases to trimming and J lost 6 bases; unmatched junction nucleotides: 11. Germline assignment: CDR1 DFQATT and CDR2 SNEGSKA (reference sequence). CDR3 length equals 15 residues. The CDR3 DNA reads as TGCAGTGCCATCCCTCTAGCGGGGTGGTCCGGGGAGCTGTTTTTT. Translating it yields CSAIPLAGWSGELFF.

This clonotype appeared many times. The chain has TRBV20-1 and TRBJ1-5; D not certain. This CDR3 is built from 15 residues. Germline lookup yields CDR1 DFQATT and CDR2 SNEGSKA (reference sequence). The ends were cut back, 6 bases at V and 2 bases at J, with 17 bases in the middle. CDR3 coding DNA: TGCAGTGCCCCCCGGAGGACTGGGGGCAATCAGCCCCAGCATTTT. Residues: CSAPRRTGGNQPQHF.

This clonotype was observed at least ten times. The chain has TRBV4-2 and TRBJ1-6, with a tentative D call TRBD1 (5 bases). V was cut by 0 bases and J by 9 bases, with 12 bases left in between. The CDR3 has 15 residues. Germline lookup yields CDR1 LGHNA and CDR2 YNFKEQ. CDR3 sequence (DNA): TGTGCCAGCAGCCAAGAGGGCCAGGGAAGTTCACCCCTCCACTTT. Amino acids: CASSQEGQGSSPLHF.

There are many counts of this clonotype. The J gene is TRBJ1-2, the V gene TRBV20-1; D uncertain. V was pared by 1 base and J by 1 base, with 19 bases between. The CDR3 sequence is 17 residues long. Germline lookup yields CDR1 DFQATT and CDR2 SNEGSKA (reference sequence). CDR3 bases: TGCAGTGCTAGAGTCGCCCCGCCCAGGATTTATAACTATGGCTACACCTTC. Translation gives CSARVAPPRIYNYGYTF.

This clonotype was recorded at least ten times. The gene calls are TRBV7-6 and TRBJ2-7, with D hard to call. Germline CDR1 SGHVS, CDR2 FNYEAQ. The V and J ends lost 0 bases and 0 bases respectively, with 9 bases between them. The CDR3 has 15 amino acids. The CDR3 here is CASSLAGGSSYEQYF. The DNA of the CDR3 is TGTGCCAGCAGCTTAGCGGGTGGAAGCTCCTACGAGCAGTACTTC.

On this clonotype: Just one base apart from a much larger clone, this may be a read error. This chain uses TRBV7-9 with TRBJ1-1; D remains ambiguous. This CDR3 region has 13 residues. CDR1 is SEHNR, CDR2 FQNEAQ, per germline (reference sequence). CDR3 sequence: CAGSPEGNTEAFF. The CDR3 DNA is TGTGCCGGCAGCCCGGAGGGAAACACTGAAGCTTTCTTT.

The V gene is TRBV5-5, the J gene TRBJ1-4; D is uncertain. The CDR3 extends over 15 amino acids. Germline V lookup: CDR1 SGHKS, CDR2 YYEKEE (reference sequence). With 2 bases removed from V and 0 bases from J, the gap between germline ends came to 8 bases. CDR3 loop: CASSFRASTNEKLFF. Written as DNA, the CDR3 is TGTGCCAGCAGCTTCCGGGCGTCAACTAATGAAAAACTGTTTTTT.

This clonotype was recorded at least ten times. This chain joins TRBV5-1 and TRBJ2-1; TRBD1 matches at 9 bases. The germline CDR1 and CDR2 sequences are SGHRS and YFSETQ. The J segment lost 5 bases and the V segment lost 3 bases, leaving 0 bases of the junction unmatched. The CDR3 runs 13 residues. The CDR3 is CASSWDRDNEQFF. For the CDR3, the DNA is TGCGCCAGCAGCTGGGACAGGGACAATGAGCAGTTCTTC.

This clonotype was observed at least ten times. CDR3 sequence (DNA): TGTGCCAGCAGCTGGACAGGGGCGGGTGAGACCCAGTACTTC. Translated, it gives CASSWTGAGETQYF. The V call is TRBV5-6, the J call TRBJ2-5; TRBD1 matches at 9 bases. Unmatched junction bases numbered 5, after V lost 3 bases and J lost 5 bases. Germline V gene data show CDR1 as SGHDT and CDR2 as YYEEEE. The CDR3 covers 14 residues.

V is TRBV6-5 and J is TRBJ2-7, with TRBD2 matching over 8 bases. V was pared by 0 bases and J by 13 bases, with 14 bases of the junction left unmatched. The CDR3 length is 15 residues. The germline V gene encodes CDR1 MNHEY and CDR2 SVGAGI. CDR3 loop: CASSYSTLAGCHRYF. The CDR3 nucleotides read TGTGCCAGCAGTTACTCGACCCTAGCGGGTTGCCATCGATACTTC.

This clonotype was counted many times. The gene calls are TRBV28 and TRBJ1-1; 8 nucleotides line up with TRBD1. Germline assignment: CDR1 MDHEN and CDR2 SYDVKM. Losses at the gene ends were 8 bases for V and 5 bases for J; bases not matched to a gene: 13. The CDR3 is 15 amino acids. Written as DNA, the CDR3 is TGTGCCAGCTCCCCTGCCCCAGGGGGCCGGACTGAAGCTTTCTTT. Its protein product is CASSPAPGGRTEAFF.

This clonotype appeared many times. The genes are TRBV12-3 or TRBV12-4 and TRBJ2-1, with 9 bases identical to TRBD1. CDR3 length: 15 residues. The junction had 9 bases not matched to a gene; V was cut back by 5 bases and J by 7 bases. CDR3 sequence: CASSPGQGFGNEQFF. The CDR3 DNA reads as TGTGCCAGCAGTCCGGGACAGGGATTCGGGAATGAGCAGTTCTTC.

This clonotype was seen many times. The gene calls are TRBV4-3 and TRBJ2-2; D gene uncertain. The CDR3 runs to 15 residues. The germline V gene encodes CDR1 LGHNA and CDR2 YSLEER. Trimming cost V 1 base and J 5 bases, with 11 bases left between them. CDR3 coding DNA: TGCGCCAGCAGCCAAGGTGGACGAAGGACCGGGGAGCTGTTTTTT. Translation: CASSQGGRRTGELFF.

In this sample, this clonotype turned up many times. J is TRBJ2-5 and V is TRBV28, with a tentative D call TRBD2 (5 bases). CDR3 size: 14 residues. Germline-derived CDR1 and CDR2 are MDHEN and SYDVKM. V shed 2 bases and J shed 5 bases, with 12 bases lying between them. The DNA of the CDR3 is TGTGCCAGCAGTTTAGGGAGAGGGCGGGAGACCCAGTACTTC. Residues: CASSLGRGRETQYF.

Worth noting for this clonotype: A much larger clone lies a single base off, so this may be a read error. The genes are TRBV28 and TRBJ2-1; D could derive from TRBD1 or TRBD2 (5 bases each). CDR3 length: 15 residues. Germline CDR1 reads MDHEN; CDR2 reads SYDVKM. Here the CDR3 DNA reads TGTGCCGGCAGTTCTGGGGGATGGGCACAGAATGAGCAGTTCTTC. Residues: CAGSSGGWAQNEQFF.

This clonotype was picked up many times. V and J are TRBV24-1 and TRBJ1-2, with TRBD1 matching over 12 bases. There are 14 residues in the CDR3. V was pared by 4 bases and J by 8 bases, with 4 bases of the junction left unmatched. CDR1 and CDR2 (germline): KGHDR, SFDVKD. The CDR3 here is CATSDPGTGGGYTF. In DNA form, the CDR3 reads TGTGCCACCAGTGACCCCGGGACAGGGGGCGGCTACACCTTC.

This clonotype was seen more than once but under ten times. The V call is TRBV5-4, the J call TRBJ2-7; 12 bases fit TRBD2. V shed 2 bases, J shed 3 bases, and the junction held 12 bases outside the gene matches. The CDR3 is made up of 18 amino acids. CDR1 and CDR2 (germline): SGHNT, YYREEE (reference sequence). CDR3 protein: CASSFPETSGSNNYEQYF. The DNA of the CDR3 is TGTGCCAGCAGCTTCCCCGAGACTAGCGGGAGTAATAACTACGAGCAGTACTTC.

This clonotype came up many times. This sequence joins TRBV6-1 and TRBJ2-7; 10 bases line up with TRBD2. CDR3 length equals 15 residues. Trimming took 7 bases from V and 1 from J; bases not matched to a gene: 7. From germline, CDR1 is MNHNS and CDR2 SASEGT. Written as DNA, the CDR3 is TGTGCCAGCACCAGATTAGCGGGGGGTTCCTACGAGCAGTACTTC. This gives the protein CASTRLAGGSYEQYF.

This clonotype occurred many times. The rearrangement links TRBV28 to TRBJ2-5; possibly TRBD1 for D (8 bases). The CDR3 consists of 15 residues. V was cut by 6 bases and J by 3 bases, with 17 bases left in between. In germline, CDR1 is MDHEN, CDR2 SYDVKM. The DNA for the CDR3 is TGTGCCAGCAGCCCAACCACAGGGGGGGAAGAGACCCAGTACTTC. Its translation: CASSPTTGGEETQYF. Filled out from reference TRBV28 and TRBJ2-5, the complete variable domain reads DVKVTQSSRYLVKRTGEKVFLECVQDMDHENMFWYRQDPGLGLRLIYFSYDVKMKEKGDIPEGYSVSREKKERFSLILESASTNQTSMYLCASSPTTGGEETQYFGPGTRLLVL.

This clonotype came up many times. The chain has TRBV28 and TRBJ2-6; maybe TRBD1 (6 bases). The CDR3 consists of 17 residues. The V gene lost 5 bases and the J gene lost 1 base, with 15 bases spanning the gap. The V gene's germline CDR1 is MDHEN and CDR2 SYDVKM. DNA for the CDR3: TGTGCCAGCAGTCACGGACAGCTGATGTCTGGGGCCAACGTCCTGACTTTC. Residues: CASSHGQLMSGANVLTF.

This clonotype was observed at least ten times. A junction end diverges from the germline sequence, so it may reflect a read error. The CDR3 DNA reads as TGTGCCAGCAGTCAAGCGGGAGGTGGGGCAGATACGCAGTATTTT. It yields the protein CASSQAGGGADTQYF. The genes are TRBV2 and TRBJ2-3; TRBD2 aligns across 9 bases. Germline-derived CDR1 and CDR2 are SNHLY and FYNNEI. This CDR3 has 15 residues.

V and J are TRBV2 and TRBJ2-6; 7 bases are shared with TRBD1. V trimming: 11 bases; J trimming: 1 base; junction bases outside the gene matches: 11. CDR3 length: 16 residues. The germline V gene has CDR1 SNHLY and CDR2 FYNNEI. CDR3 residues: CACLGTVTSGANVLTF. The CDR3 bases are TGTGCCTGCCTAGGGACAGTTACTTCTGGGGCCAACGTCCTGACTTTC.

The chain carries TRBV6-9 and TRBJ2-7, with D perhaps matching TRBD1 or TRBD2 (7 bases each). The germline V and J ends were trimmed by 4 bases and 5 bases, with 21 bases remaining between them. The germline gives CDR1 MNHGY, CDR2 SVAAGI. The CDR3 totals 16 residues. CDR3 sequence: CASSFNQGGLGNEQYF. The CDR3 DNA follows: TGTGCCAGCAGTTTTAATCAGGGGGGGCTTGGAAACGAGCAGTACTTC.

Ten or more counts support this clonotype. This sequence joins TRBV11-2 and TRBJ1-2; possibly TRBD1 for D (5 bases). V lost 0 bases, J lost 3 bases, and 17 bases lay in between. CDR1 and CDR2 from the germline V gene are SGHAT and FQNNGV. The CDR3 loop spans 17 amino acids. The CDR3 DNA reads TGTGCCAGCAGCTTAGAACCGGGACGGACCGGGGACTATGGCTACACCTTC. This translates into CASSLEPGRTGDYGYTF.

This clonotype showed up many times. The chain carries TRBV20-1 and TRBJ2-2, with D perhaps TRBD1 or TRBD2 (6 bases each). CDR1 and CDR2 (germline): DFQATT, SNEGSKA (reference sequence). V was trimmed by 6 bases and J by 4 bases, leaving 15 bases between them. The CDR3 sequence is 14 residues long. The CDR3 is CSAPVRGATGELFF. The CDR3 nucleotides are TGCAGTGCACCCGTTAGGGGGGCCACCGGGGAGCTGTTTTTT.

At least ten counts were recorded for this clonotype. One end of the junction fails to match germline, which may point to a read error. The chain links TRBV28 to TRBJ2-7; 8 nucleotides agree with TRBD1. Germline V gene sequence: CDR1 MDHEN, CDR2 SYDVKM. The CDR3 consists of 12 residues. The chain's CDR3 is CASSLTGDEQYF. The CDR3 coding sequence is TGCGCCAGCAGCTTGACAGGGGACGAGCAGTACTTC.

This clonotype was observed a few times. The chain has TRBV20-1 and TRBJ2-2, with D possibly TRBD1 on 5 matching bases. This CDR3 is 12 amino acids long. The germline gives CDR1 DFQATT, CDR2 SNEGSKA (reference sequence). V was pared by 3 bases and J by 5 bases, with 7 bases between. The CDR3 DNA sequence: TGCAGTGCTAGTAGGGGTACCGGGGAGCTGTTTTTT. This gives the protein CSASRGTGELFF.

The table lists this clonotype with many counts. This chain uses TRBV5-1 with TRBJ2-6; D remains unclear. V gave up 4 bases and J gave up 11 bases, with 16 bases separating them. Germline CDR1 SGHRS, CDR2 YFSETQ. This CDR3 has 14 residues. In nucleotides, the CDR3 is TGCGCCAGCAGCCTCAAATATCCCGCGGACGTCCTGACTTTC. Its translation: CASSLKYPADVLTF.